The 32 T cell receptor beta chains below come from one sample, sequenced in a study of blood T cells in healthy people across ages (dated by TCRdb to about 2015). Libraries came from 5' RACE. These reads were obtained on an Illumina HiSeq 2500. The second PCR ran for roughly 7 to 11 cycles and used a J-beta primer mix along with a sample-barcoded 5' primer. TCRdb redid the processing of the public reads, applying fastp at Q25 and MiXCR, and retained in-frame beta chains. Every CDR3 protein is listed once, alongside the most common genes and DNA of its rows. The sample table lists about 1.6 million distinct CDR3 sequences, 30% to 35% of them with a count of one. Of the sample, approximately 10% is held by the ten largest clones. The sequencing sample was made of blood. The receptors were sampled from a woman aged 25-40 years in good health.

This clonotype appeared a few times. The rearrangement joins TRBV5-1 to TRBJ2-3; 7 nucleotides agree with TRBD1. There are 15 residues in the CDR3. Trimming took 2 bases from V and 2 from J; bases not matched to a gene: 5. Germline loops: CDR1 SGHRS, CDR2 YFSETQ. The CDR3 loop reads CASSFDRAHTDTQYF. CDR3 sequence (DNA): TGCGCCAGCAGCTTTGACAGGGCCCACACAGATACGCAGTATTTT.

In its sample, this clonotype was seen a few times. This sequence joins TRBV6-6 and TRBJ2-3, with 11 bases that match TRBD2. This CDR3 spans 16 amino acids. The germline gives CDR1 MNHNY, CDR2 SVGAGI (reference sequence). The junction had 10 bases not matched to a gene; V was cut back by 6 bases and J by 5 bases. The CDR3 protein is CASRTTGLAGGDTQYF. DNA of the CDR3: TGTGCCAGCAGAACCACCGGGCTAGCGGGAGGAGATACGCAGTATTTT.

This chain links TRBV27 with TRBJ2-7; 12 bases map to TRBD2. The J segment lost 5 bases and the V segment lost 6 bases, leaving 8 bases of the junction unmatched. Germline assignment: CDR1 MNHEY and CDR2 SMNVEV (reference sequence). The CDR3 covers 15 residues. The CDR3 DNA sequence: TGTGCCAGCAGCCCCCTAGCGGGAGGGCCGAACGAGCAGTACTTC. This gives the protein CASSPLAGGPNEQYF.

There are a few counts of this clonotype. The J gene is TRBJ2-3, the V gene TRBV29-1, with 9 bases fitting TRBD2. Germline loops: CDR1 SQVTM, CDR2 ANQGSEA. V lost 2 bases and J lost 1; bases outside the gene matches: 1. CDR3 length equals 14 residues. The CDR3 is CSVERTSGTDTQYF. CDR3 nucleotides: TGCAGCGTTGAAAGGACTAGCGGCACAGATACGCAGTATTTT.

The table lists this clonotype with a few counts. The chain has TRBV5-6 and TRBJ2-1; 7 bases line up with TRBD1. The CDR3 has 17 residues. The V and J ends lost 0 bases and 3 bases, in that order; junction bases with no gene match: 9. The germline V gene encodes CDR1 SGHDT and CDR2 YYEEEE. CDR3 nucleotide sequence: TGTGCCAGCAGCTTGGATGTGGGGGACAGTCTCTACAATGAGCAGTTCTTC. Translating gives CASSLDVGDSLYNEQFF.

The chain carries TRBV6-5 and TRBJ2-7, with 7 positions matching TRBD1. The CDR3 is 14 residues long. V shed 5 bases and J 1 base; nucleotides not matched to a gene: 5. Germline CDR1 and CDR2: MNHEY and SVGAGI. CDR3 amino acids: CASSLYRGSYEQYF. The CDR3 region has the DNA TGTGCCAGCAGTCTCTACAGGGGTTCCTACGAGCAGTACTTC.

This clonotype showed up just a few times. The rearrangement joins TRBV28 to TRBJ2-3; 9 positions match TRBD2. CDR1 and CDR2 from the germline V gene are MDHEN and SYDVKM. Germline trimming cut 6 bases from V and 8 bases from J; bases unmatched to any gene: 9. This CDR3 has 14 residues. The CDR3 nucleotides are TGTGCCAGCAGAGCGCGGGGGGGCCGCGGTACGCAGTATTTT. Amino acids: CASRARGGRGTQYF.

The chain employs TRBV20-1 and TRBJ2-7, with D tentatively TRBD1 (6 bases). CDR1 and CDR2 from the germline V gene are DFQATT and SNEGSKA (reference sequence). V lost 8 bases and J 7 bases, leaving 27 bases between the germline ends. The CDR3 has 15 amino acids. The CDR3 is CSTFHLTGTFGEQYF. CDR3 in DNA: TGCAGTACCTTTCACCTTACCGGGACATTTGGTGAGCAGTACTTC.

V and J are TRBV30 and TRBJ2-3; no clear D gene. Between the trimmed V and J ends, which lost 5 bases and 4 bases, there was a span of 13 bases. Germline V lookup: CDR1 GTSNPN, CDR2 SVGIG (reference sequence). The CDR3 has 13 amino acids. The CDR3 bases are TGTGCCTGGGGTGGGGTCGGAGCAGATACGCAGTATTTT. It is translated as CAWGGVGADTQYF. Looking up the rest from reference TRBV30 and TRBJ2-3 gives the full variable domain: SQTIHQWPATLVQPVGSPLSLECTVEGTSNPNLYWYRQAAGRGLQLLFYSVGIGQISSEVPQNLSASRPQDRQFILSSKKLLLSDSGFYLCAWGGVGADTQYFGPGTRLTVL.

The chain joins TRBV28 to TRBJ2-5; D is ambiguous. The CDR3 extends over 12 amino acids. Trimming removed 6 bases from V and 8 bases from J, with 13 bases in between. Germline loops: CDR1 MDHEN, CDR2 SYDVKM. The CDR3 bases are TGTGCCAGCAGATCGGGTAGGGCTACCCAGTACTTC. Translated: CASRSGRATQYF.

This clonotype has more than one count but fewer than ten. This chain joins TRBV5-5 and TRBJ1-5; the D is unclear. The CDR3 consists of 14 residues. The germline V gene encodes CDR1 SGHKS and CDR2 YYEKEE (reference sequence). V was shortened by 5 bases and J by 0 bases, with 9 bases between the two germline ends. CDR3 sequence reads: CASRLRSSNQPQHF. CDR3 nucleotides: TGTGCCAGCAGGCTACGTAGTAGCAATCAGCCCCAGCATTTT.

This clonotype was seen ten or more times. The gene calls are TRBV29-1 and TRBJ2-1, with 8 positions matching TRBD2. CDR3 size: 16 residues. Losses at the gene ends were 5 bases for V and 4 bases for J; bases not matched to a gene: 13. Germline CDR1 is SQVTM and CDR2 is ANQGSEA. This CDR3 is CSVRLGRGARYNEQFF. CDR3 nucleotide sequence: TGCAGCGTTCGACTAGGGCGGGGGGCCCGGTACAATGAGCAGTTCTTC.

The rearrangement links TRBV4-2 to TRBJ2-3, with D perhaps matching TRBD2 (6 bases). The CDR3 has 15 amino acids. From germline, CDR1 is LGHNA and CDR2 YNFKEQ. The ends were cut back, 3 bases at V and 5 bases at J, with 15 bases in the middle. DNA for the CDR3: TGTGCCAGCAGCCAGTCAGTTTCCGGGAGAGATACGCAGTATTTT. This codes for CASSQSVSGRDTQYF.

This clonotype was seen many times. The chain combines TRBV4-1 with TRBJ2-7; 9 positions match TRBD1. Trimming took 3 bases from V and 5 from J; bases not matched to a gene: 17. The CDR3 runs 18 residues. Germline V gene sequence: CDR1 MGHRA, CDR2 YSYEKL. The CDR3 here is CASSHMYQPGQGGDEQYF. DNA of the CDR3: TGCGCCAGCAGCCACATGTATCAACCGGGACAGGGTGGGGACGAGCAGTACTTC.

This clonotype was observed a handful of times. V is TRBV29-1 and J is TRBJ2-5, with 9 bases fitting TRBD1. Germline V gene sequence: CDR1 SQVTM, CDR2 ANQGSEA. This CDR3 region has 13 residues. The J segment lost 5 bases and the V segment lost 6 bases, leaving 7 bases of the junction unmatched. The chain's CDR3 is CSVLTGGDETQYF. The CDR3 bases are TGCAGCGTCCTGACAGGGGGGGATGAGACCCAGTACTTC.

This clonotype was observed a few times. The V call is TRBV6-2 or TRBV6-3, the J call TRBJ2-7; perhaps TRBD2 as D (6 bases). The V gene's germline CDR1 is MNHEY and CDR2 SVGEGT. Deletions cut 0 bases from V and 0 bases from J, with 12 bases between. CDR3 length equals 16 residues. The CDR3 nucleotides are TGTGCCAGCAGTTACTCGCCGGCGGGATCCTCCTACGAGCAGTACTTC. Translating gives CASSYSPAGSSYEQYF.

Remarks on this clonotype: The junction shows a germline mismatch at one end, possibly a read error. This chain uses TRBV9 with TRBJ1-2; no clear D. Germline lookup yields CDR1 SGDLS and CDR2 YYNGEE. This CDR3 is 12 amino acids long. The CDR3 is CASSVNDYGCTF. The CDR3 region has the DNA TGTGCCAGCAGCGTAAACGACTATGGCTGCACCTTC.

The chain joins TRBV10-2 to TRBJ2-1, with 9 positions matching TRBD2. Germline lookup yields CDR1 WSHSY and CDR2 SAAADI. This CDR3 comprises 17 residues. The J segment lost 7 bases and the V segment lost 6 bases, leaving 16 bases of the junction unmatched. The CDR3 here is CASSPHWGGGAFNEQFF. The CDR3 nucleotides are TGCGCCAGCAGCCCCCATTGGGGCGGGGGGGCTTTTAATGAGCAGTTCTTC.

This clonotype was recorded a few times. The rearrangement joins TRBV20-1 to TRBJ2-7; D gene ambiguous. Trimming removed 4 bases at V and 2 bases at J, with 12 bases between. Germline assignment: CDR1 DFQATT and CDR2 SNEGSKA (reference sequence). The CDR3 is 13 amino acids. For the CDR3, the DNA is TGCAGTGCTAAGGACCAGAGCCCCTACGAGCAGTACTTC. This sequence encodes CSAKDQSPYEQYF.

This chain uses TRBV27 with TRBJ2-1, with a weak D call TRBD2 (6 bases). The CDR3 spans 15 residues. CDR1 and CDR2 (germline): MNHEY, SMNVEV (reference sequence). Trimming shortened V by 5 bases and J by 8 bases, and 19 bases separated the two germline ends. CDR3 coding DNA: TGTGCCAGCAGTAGGGCGGGATTATTTCAGGATGAGCAGTTCTTC. The encoded protein is CASSRAGLFQDEQFF.

This clonotype appeared a few times. The chain carries TRBV5-1 and TRBJ2-1; TRBD1 aligns across 7 bases. The CDR3 spans 15 residues. Germline V gene data show CDR1 as SGHRS and CDR2 as YFSETQ. V dropped 0 bases and J dropped 8; count of bases not matched to a gene: 8. The CDR3 spells CASSLDRQGPHEQFF. CDR3 nucleotides: TGCGCCAGCAGCTTGGATAGACAGGGACCCCATGAGCAGTTCTTC. Variable domain in full (rest from reference TRBV5-1 and TRBJ2-1): KAGVTQTPRYLIKTRGQQVTLSCSPISGHRSVSWYQQTPGQGLQFLFEYFSETQRNKGNFPGRFSGRQFSNSRSEMNVSTLELGDSALYLCASSLDRQGPHEQFFGPGTRLTVL.

The V and J genes are TRBV20-1 and TRBJ2-1; 10 bases are shared with TRBD2. J gave up 6 bases and V 0 bases, and 5 bases lay outside the gene matches. Germline assignment: CDR1 DFQATT and CDR2 SNEGSKA (reference sequence). The CDR3 sequence is 15 residues long. CDR3 nucleotides: TGCAGTGCTAGAGATGGTACTAGCGGGACCAATGAGCAGTTCTTC. Protein sequence: CSARDGTSGTNEQFF.

At least ten counts were recorded for this clonotype. The gene calls are TRBV6-6 and TRBJ2-5; D is uncertain. CDR1 MNHNY and CDR2 SVGAGI come from the germline V gene (reference sequence). The CDR3 runs to 11 residues. Trimming left V 5 bases short and J 7 bases short, with 8 bases between. The CDR3 nucleotides are TGTGCCAGCAGTCTCATAGGGACCCAGTACTTC. This translates into CASSLIGTQYF.

The rearrangement uses TRBV7-3 and TRBJ2-2; D perhaps matches TRBD2 (6 bases). V gave up 4 bases and J gave up 6 bases, with 12 bases separating them. The CDR3 consists of 14 residues. The germline V gene has CDR1 SGHTA and CDR2 FQGTGA. CDR3 amino acids: CASSSPGGSGELFF. Here the CDR3 DNA reads TGTGCCAGCAGCTCTCCTGGAGGGTCCGGGGAGCTGTTTTTT.

This clonotype was counted only a few times. A junction end diverges from the germline sequence, so it may reflect a read error. The CDR3 loop reads CSVELAGGQIF. The CDR3 DNA reads TGCAGCGTTGAGCTAGCGGGGGGGCAAATCTTC. The chain combines TRBV29-1 with TRBJ2-1; 12 positions agree with TRBD2. This CDR3 contains 11 residues. The germline gives CDR1 SQVTM, CDR2 ANQGSEA.

In DNA form, the CDR3 reads TGTGCCAGCACCTCCGGGGGTGTACCTAGCACAGATACGCAGTATTTT. Amino acids: CASTSGGVPSTDTQYF. The chain joins TRBV28 to TRBJ2-3; maybe TRBD2 (6 bases). Looked up from germline, CDR1 is MDHEN and CDR2 is SYDVKM. The length of the CDR3 is 16 residues. Trimming took off 7 bases at V and 0 bases at J, with 17 bases between the two ends.

This sequence joins TRBV7-6 and TRBJ2-7, with TRBD2 matching over 7 bases. There are 16 residues in the CDR3. J was trimmed by 0 bases and V by 4 bases; bases with no gene match: 9. Germline CDR1 and CDR2: SGHVS and FNYEAQ. The DNA for the CDR3 is TGTGCCAGCAGCTCCCGACTAGCCACGCACTCCTACGAGCAGTACTTC. This encodes CASSSRLATHSYEQYF. Full variable domain (missing parts from reference TRBV7-6 and TRBJ2-7): GAGVSQSPRYKVTKRGQDVALRCDPISGHVSLYWYRQALGQGPEFLTYFNYEAQQDKSGLPNDRFSAERPEGSISTLTIQRTEQRDSAMYRCASSSRLATHSYEQYFGPGTRLTVT.

This clonotype came up a few times. The chain uses TRBV3-1 and TRBJ1-2; TRBD1 is a possible D gene (6 bases). Trimming removed 1 base from V and 6 bases from J, with 9 bases in between. Per the germline V gene, CDR1 is LGHDT and CDR2 is YNNKEL (reference sequence). The CDR3 contains 13 residues. The CDR3 reads CASSQGGGDGYTF. Here the CDR3 DNA reads TGTGCCAGCAGCCAAGGCGGGGGCGATGGCTACACCTTC.

This clonotype was seen at least ten times. The V gene is TRBV25-1, the J gene TRBJ2-1; 10 bases are a match to TRBD2. The CDR3 runs 17 residues. CDR1 MGHDK and CDR2 SYGVNS come from the germline V gene. V shed 2 bases and J 2 bases; nucleotides not matched to a gene: 6. The CDR3 DNA reads TGTGCCAGCAGTGAAGTTCTAGCGGGAGTCGCCTACAATGAGCAGTTCTTC. Translation: CASSEVLAGVAYNEQFF.

V usage is TRBV3-1 and J usage is TRBJ2-3; maybe TRBD2 (6 bases). Germline CDR1 reads LGHDT; CDR2 reads YNNKEL (reference sequence). Trimming stripped 9 bases from V and 2 bases from J, with 21 bases between. This CDR3 is 16 amino acids long. For the CDR3, the DNA is TGTGCCAGGAAGCCCAGGGAAGTAGCGGCCACAGATACGCAGTATTTT. It encodes CARKPREVAATDTQYF.

The gene calls are TRBV5-5 and TRBJ2-7; 11 positions agree with TRBD2. J gave up 5 bases and V 4 bases, and 14 bases lay outside the gene matches. CDR1 is SGHKS and CDR2 is YYEKEE in the germline V gene (reference sequence). There are 17 residues in the CDR3. In nucleotides, the CDR3 is TGTGCCAGCAGCAGTCTCAGGCTAGCGGGAGGAGGGAACGAGCAGTACTTC. Translated: CASSSLRLAGGGNEQYF.

This clonotype was detected many times. The chain uses TRBV10-3 and TRBJ2-5; weak D call: TRBD1 (5 bases). Germline V gene data show CDR1 as ENHRY and CDR2 as SYGVKD. The CDR3 totals 13 residues. Between the trimmed V and J ends, which lost 2 bases and 5 bases, there was a span of 9 bases. CDR3 nucleotide sequence: TGTGCCATCAGTGAGAGGGGTTGGGAGACCCAGTACTTC. It codes for CAISERGWETQYF.